The 2 T cell receptor beta chains below were found in one sample sequenced in a study of T cells in Graves' hyperthyroidism and ophthalmopathy. Researchers amplified the TCR beta CDR3 regions from RNA transcripts. The HTBI primer set was used in a first-round RT-PCR of the TCR CDR3. TCRdb recomputed calls from the multiplex PCR reads with MiXCR, one row per CDR3 protein. The data contain some 210,000 distinct CDR3 sequences, roughly 15% of them singletons. The specimen sequenced was blood. These receptors were taken from a man aged 50 or older with Graves' hyperthyroidism.

The J gene is TRBJ2-1, the V gene TRBV7-9; 11 nucleotides align to TRBD2. With V trimmed by 4 bases and J by 8 bases, 1 base remained unmatched. There are 13 residues in the CDR3. Looked up from germline, CDR1 is SEHNR and CDR2 is FQNEAQ (reference sequence). CDR3 DNA: TGTGCCAGCAGCTCGACTAGCGGGGATGAGCAGTTCTTC. Amino acid sequence: CASSSTSGDEQFF.

This clonotype appeared a few times. The chain uses TRBV10-3 and TRBJ2-1; the D gene is possibly TRBD1 (6 bases). V was cut by 5 bases and J by 0 bases, with 8 bases left in between. CDR1 and CDR2 (germline): ENHRY, SYGVKD. This CDR3 is built from 14 residues. The CDR3 is CAISTGSSYNEQFF. Written as DNA, the CDR3 is TGTGCCATCAGTACAGGGAGCTCCTACAATGAGCAGTTCTTC.